This TCR beta chain was identified in a study of cytomegalovirus exposure and HLA in healthy donors. The PCR ran on 60 Vbeta and 13 Jbeta primers. Clones were sequenced by immunoSEQ multiplex PCR, and TCRdb holds only the in-frame ones, with some missing. The sample shows about 150,000 clones, around 79% of them seen only once. CDR3 length equals 14 residues. Germline V gene lookup returns CDR1 GTSNPN and CDR2 SVGIG (reference sequence). V was cut by 2 bases and J by 6 bases, with 14 bases left in between. Sequenced input: PBMCs. The chain has TRBV30 and TRBJ1-5, with D perhaps TRBD1 (5 bases). The clonotype was recovered from a man between 18 and 35 years old in good health and CMV-seronegative. CDR3 DNA: TGTGCCTGGAGTCGGGCCCGGGGGGTTCAGCCCCAGCATTTT. Translating gives CAWSRARGVQPQHF.